These 10 T cell receptor beta chains came from one sample sequenced in a study of neurological immune-mediated disorders. MiXCR, applied by TCRdb to the 5' RACE reads, yields one record per CDR3 protein. The sample lists 85,000 to 90,000 distinct CDR3 sequences; 3.5% were seen once. Material: PBMCs. These receptors were collected from a woman aged 45-60 years with multiple sclerosis.

This clonotype was detected ten times or more. The V and J genes are TRBV20-1 and TRBJ2-1; D possibly corresponds to TRBD1 (5 bases). The germline V gene has CDR1 DFQATT and CDR2 SNEGSKA (reference sequence). The CDR3 has 13 residues. Trimming pared 6 bases from V and 0 bases from J, leaving 9 bases between. This chain's CDR3 is CSAHRSSYNEQFF. The CDR3 DNA sequence: TGCAGTGCCCACAGGAGCTCCTACAATGAGCAGTTCTTC.

The table lists this clonotype with many counts. This chain connects TRBV4-3 to TRBJ2-4, with TRBD2 matching over 13 bases. This CDR3 is 18 amino acids long. Germline trimming cut 5 bases from V and 2 bases from J; bases unmatched to any gene: 9. Germline CDR1 reads LGHNA; CDR2 reads YSLEER. The CDR3 region is CASSSGLAGETTKNIQYF. CDR3 bases: TGCGCCAGCAGCAGCGGACTAGCGGGGGAGACCACCAAAAACATTCAGTACTTC.

This clonotype was picked up many times. The V and J genes are TRBV20-1 and TRBJ1-4; the D is unclear. With 1 base removed from V and 1 base from J, the gap between germline ends came to 4 bases. This CDR3 spans 13 amino acids. Germline V CDR1 and CDR2: DFQATT, SNEGSKA (reference sequence). The CDR3 protein is CSARVRTNEKLFF. The CDR3 region has the DNA TGCAGTGCTAGAGTGAGAACTAATGAAAAACTGTTTTTT.

This clonotype occurred many times. The chain couples TRBV20-1 to TRBJ1-1, with D maybe TRBD1 (6 bases). This CDR3 is built from 13 residues. V was pared by 0 bases and J by 5 bases, with 10 bases between. Germline CDR1 reads DFQATT; CDR2 reads SNEGSKA (reference sequence). The CDR3 here is CSARDAQGTEAFF. The CDR3 coding sequence is TGCAGTGCTAGAGATGCGCAGGGGACTGAAGCTTTCTTT.

Many counts were recorded for this clonotype. The rearrangement joins TRBV20-1 to TRBJ2-7; TRBD1 agrees at 7 bases. V shed 0 bases, J shed 4 bases, and the junction held 9 bases outside the gene matches. The CDR3 sequence is 15 residues long. Germline V lookup: CDR1 DFQATT, CDR2 SNEGSKA (reference sequence). The CDR3 nucleotides are TGCAGTGCTAGAGATCGGGACAGCGGTACGTACGAGCAGTACTTC. Translated, it gives CSARDRDSGTYEQYF.

This clonotype was detected many times. The chain recombines TRBV4-3 with TRBJ2-2; the D gene is possibly TRBD1 (5 bases). CDR1 is LGHNA, CDR2 YSLEER, per germline. Trimming shortened V by 0 bases and J by 6 bases, and 11 bases separated the two germline ends. The CDR3 covers 15 residues. The CDR3 bases are TGCGCCAGCAGCCAAGATGGGGCGGCGCCCGGGGAGCTGTTTTTT. It translates to CASSQDGAAPGELFF.

This clonotype was counted at least ten times. The chain is built from TRBV7-2 and TRBJ1-1; tentative D call: TRBD1 (6 bases). Germline V CDR1 and CDR2: SGHTA, FQGNSA. The germline V and J ends were trimmed by 5 bases and 11 bases, with 18 bases remaining between them. The CDR3 runs to 13 residues. The CDR3 DNA follows: TGTGCCAGCAGCCCCCACAGGGACCGGGAGGCTTTCTTT. Encoded protein: CASSPHRDREAFF.

This clonotype was seen repeatedly, ten times or more. This rearrangement joins TRBV5-1 to TRBJ2-7; D might be TRBD2 (5 bases). Germline V gene sequence: CDR1 SGHRS, CDR2 YFSETQ. V gave up 0 bases and J gave up 5 bases, with 15 bases separating them. This CDR3 region has 15 residues. The CDR3 loop reads CASSLVSGMLNEQYF. In DNA, the CDR3 is TGCGCCAGCAGCTTGGTATCGGGGATGCTGAACGAGCAGTACTTC.

This clonotype was found many times. The chain is built from TRBV20-1 and TRBJ2-1; D is possibly TRBD1 (6 bases). V was pared by 2 bases and J by 0 bases, with 14 bases between. The CDR3 sequence is 16 residues long. Germline CDR1 reads DFQATT; CDR2 reads SNEGSKA (reference sequence). The CDR3, as DNA: TGCAGTGCTAGATCCCCAAGGGGGAGCTCCTACAATGAGCAGTTCTTC. Translating gives CSARSPRGSSYNEQFF.

This clonotype was counted at least ten times. The V call is TRBV27, the J call TRBJ2-5; D assignment may be TRBD1 or TRBD2 (5 bases each). The CDR3 sequence is 14 residues long. Between the trimmed V and J ends, which lost 0 bases and 6 bases, there was a span of 11 bases. Per germline, CDR1 MNHEY and CDR2 SMNVEV (reference sequence). The CDR3, as DNA: TGTGCCAGCAGTTTATCGGGACGCCCGAAGACCCAGTACTTC. Translating it yields CASSLSGRPKTQYF.